This is a list of T cell receptor beta chains from one sample in a study of blood T cell repertoires in COVID-19. Assay used: immunoSEQ multiplex PCR; TCRdb lists only in-frame clones, some missing. The profile shows around 270,000 clones, roughly 86% of them singletons. Input material: peripheral blood. The receptors stem from a man aged 40-49 years who had recovered from COVID-19. Both conserved end residues are part of each CDR3. The D gene is left open where the match is weak. Clone size appears in some rows only: once, few, many, or a class for an expanded clone.

TRBV5-6,NA,TRBJ2-3,NA,TGTGCCAGCAGCGGACTACTAGACATGGGCACAGATACGCAGTATTTT,CASSGLLDMGTDTQYF
TRBV29-1,NA,TRBJ2-5,NA,TGCAGCGTTGAAGCGTCGAGGGAGACCCAGTACTTC,CSVEASRETQYF
TRBV27,NA,TRBJ1-6,NA,TGTGCCAGCAGTTACCGGGACTATAATTCACCCCTCCACTTT,CASSYRDYNSPLHF
TRBV9,NA,TRBJ1-2,NA,TGTGCCAGCAGTAGAGGGAACATGGGTGGCTACACCTTC,CASSRGNMGGYTF
TRBV7-9,TRBD2,TRBJ2-7,once,TGTGCCAGCAGCTTAGCGGGACTAGCGGGGGTTGAGCAGTACTTC,CASSLAGLAGVEQYF
TRBV12-3/TRBV12-4,NA,TRBJ1-1,NA,TGTGCCAGCAGCCCAGGAGGGGAGGCTTTCTTT,CASSPGGEAFF
TRBV12-3/TRBV12-4,NA,TRBJ1-1,once,TGTGCCAGCAAGTTAGTCGAGCGTCGGGAAGCTTTCTTT,CASKLVERREAFF
TRBV6-2/TRBV6-3,TRBD1,TRBJ1-6,NA,TGTGCCAGCAGTTACCATAGATCGACAGGGGCTTCGAGGGCACCCCTCCACTTT,CASSYHRSTGASRAPLHF
TRBV5-4,NA,TRBJ2-2,NA,TGTGCCAGCAGTACACCTCAGGGTACCGGGGAGCTGTTTTTT,CASSTPQGTGELFF
TRBV5-4,NA,TRBJ1-2,NA,TGTGCCAGCAGCCCTACCGCAGGTTTCAATAACTATGGCTACACCTTC,CASSPTAGFNNYGYTF
TRBV10-3,NA,TRBJ2-7,NA,TGTGCCACCAAGAGCTCCGGACTACAGTTCGAGCAGTACTTC,CATKSSGLQFEQYF
TRBV11-2,NA,TRBJ1-4,once,TGTGCCAGCAGCGGGGGGACGACAACTAATGAAAAACTGTTTTTT,CASSGGTTTNEKLFF
TRBV5-6,NA,TRBJ2-5,NA,TGTGCCAGCAGCTTTGGGCAGGGGGGAAGAGAGACCCAGTACTTC,CASSFGQGGRETQYF
TRBV18,TRBD1,TRBJ2-7,NA,TGTGCCAGCTCCCCCGGGACAGGGCTTTACGAGCAGTACTTC,CASSPGTGLYEQYF
TRBV6-5,NA,TRBJ1-2,few,TGTGCCAGCCCGGGAAGGGGGATCGGCTATGGCTACACCTTC,CASPGRGIGYGYTF
TRBV11-2,NA,TRBJ2-1,NA,TGTGCCAGCAGCTTAACAGATGAGCAGTTCTTC,CASSLTDEQFF
TRBV9,TRBD2,TRBJ2-7,NA,TGTGCCAGCAGCGCTGGGACTAGCGGGAGTTTCCACGAGCAGTACTTC,CASSAGTSGSFHEQYF
TRBV24-1,TRBD1,TRBJ2-1,once,TGTGCCACCAGTGGACAGGGGGCTCGTAATGAGCAGTTCTTC,CATSGQGARNEQFF
TRBV7-8,NA,TRBJ2-3,NA,TGTGCCAGCAGCTCCGCGGGCGGGGTCCCCCTCACAGATACGCAGTATTTT,CASSSAGGVPLTDTQYF
TRBV29-1,NA,TRBJ2-1,NA,TGCAGCGTTGAGGGGCGGGAACTTTACAATGAGCAGTTCTTC,CSVEGRELYNEQFF
TRBV6-4,TRBD1,TRBJ2-1,NA,TGTGCCAGCAGTGATCGACAGGGTAGCCACAATGAGCAGTTCTTC,CASSDRQGSHNEQFF
TRBV18,NA,TRBJ2-3,NA,TGTGCCAGCTCCCCGGGGTGGGCGTTCGTCGCAGATACGCAGTATTTT,CASSPGWAFVADTQYF
TRBV12-3/TRBV12-4,TRBD1,TRBJ1-2,NA,TGTGCCAGCAGTTTAGGGACAGGGGTTGGCTACACCTTC,CASSLGTGVGYTF
TRBV15,NA,TRBJ2-3,NA,TGTGCCACCAGCAGAGGGCGGAATAGCAACACAGATACGCAGTATTTT,CATSRGRNSNTDTQYF
TRBV3-1/TRBV3-2,TRBD2,TRBJ2-3,NA,TGTGCCAGCAGCCAGGCGGACGGGAGGGCTACAGATACGCAGTATTTT,CASSQADGRATDTQYF
TRBV24-1,NA,TRBJ1-1,NA,TGTGCCACCCGGCGGGGGGATGAAGCTTTCTTT,CATRRGDEAFF
TRBV6-4,TRBD2,TRBJ2-3,NA,TGTGCCAGCAGCGTTACTAGCGGGGGTGTTGATACGCAGTATTTT,CASSVTSGGVDTQYF
TRBV5-1,NA,TRBJ2-3,NA,TGCGCCAGCAGTCCCGGAGGGTGGAGCACAGATACGCAGTATTTT,CASSPGGWSTDTQYF
TRBV7-9,TRBD2,TRBJ2-1,NA,TGTGCCAGCAGCAATAGCGGGAACGAGCAGTTCTTC,CASSNSGNEQFF
TRBV6-5,TRBD1,TRBJ1-1,NA,TGTGCCACCTACCGGGACAGGGGCACTGAAGCTTTCTTT,CATYRDRGTEAFF
TRBV7-2,TRBD1,TRBJ1-2,NA,TGTGCCAGCAGCCGGGACAGGGGTTCGTCTGGCTACACCTTC,CASSRDRGSSGYTF
TRBV7-2,TRBD2,TRBJ2-3,NA,TGTGCCAGCAGCTTAGGAGCGGGAGGGGGGGCAGATACGCAGTATTTT,CASSLGAGGGADTQYF
TRBV20-1,NA,TRBJ2-3,NA,TGCAGTGCTAGTTCCAGCGGAAGCACAGATACGCAGTATTTT,CSASSSGSTDTQYF
TRBV5-8,TRBD2,TRBJ2-3,NA,TGTGCCAGCAGCTTTGGAACTAGCGGGGACACAGATACGCAGTATTTT,CASSFGTSGDTDTQYF
TRBV5-1,TRBD2,TRBJ2-1,NA,TGCGCCAGCAGAGGACTAGCGGGGTCCCCTAATGAGCAGTTCTTC,CASRGLAGSPNEQFF
TRBV7-9,NA,TRBJ2-1,NA,TGTGCCAGCAGCATAGGGCTCGGGGGACCTACGGCCAATGAGCAGTTCTTC,CASSIGLGGPTANEQFF
TRBV5-1,TRBD2,TRBJ2-3,NA,TGCGCCAGCAGCTTGTATAGGACTAGCGGGGGGGGCACAGATACGCAGTATTTT,CASSLYRTSGGGTDTQYF
TRBV29-1,NA,TRBJ1-4,NA,TGCAGCGTTAGGGGTGCCACGGGGGAACTGTTTTTT,CSVRGATGELFF
TRBV5-4,TRBD2,TRBJ2-7,NA,TGTGCCAGCAGCTTAAGCGGGAGAAAGACCGAGCAGTACTTC,CASSLSGRKTEQYF
TRBV19,TRBD1,TRBJ1-5,NA,TGTGCCAGTAGTATGCAGGTGTGGGGACAGGTCAATCAGCCCCAGCATTTT,CASSMQVWGQVNQPQHF
TRBV5-1,NA,TRBJ2-7,NA,TGCGCCAGCAGCTTCTTCTACGAGAGGGAATACGAGCAGTACTTC,CASSFFYEREYEQYF
TRBV2,TRBD2,TRBJ2-3,NA,TGTGCCAGCAGTGAACTGGGACTAGACACAGATACGCAGTATTTT,CASSELGLDTDTQYF
TRBV7-2,NA,TRBJ2-3,NA,TGTGCCAGCAGCTTACGCGTGGGCCTCAGGGGCACAGATACGCAGTATTTT,CASSLRVGLRGTDTQYF
TRBV7-2,TRBD1,TRBJ2-7,few,TGTGCCAGCAGCTTAGGATTACCGGGACAGGGATACTACGAGCAGTACTTC,CASSLGLPGQGYYEQYF
TRBV6-5,TRBD1,TRBJ2-3,NA,TGTGCCAGCGGCTCCCTGGGACAGGGTGCGGATACGCAGTATTTT,CASGSLGQGADTQYF
TRBV7-7,TRBD2,TRBJ2-2,NA,TGTGCCAGCAGCCGAGGACTAGCGGGAGGGCCATCCGGGGAGCTGTTTTTT,CASSRGLAGGPSGELFF